A single sample is the source of the 6 T cell receptor beta chains below, sequenced in a study of blood T cell repertoires in COVID-19. Assay used: immunoSEQ multiplex PCR; TCRdb lists only in-frame clones, some missing. Among some 100,000 clones listed, roughly nine tenths were seen once. Sample: peripheral blood. Receptor source: a human donor with active COVID-19. The donor label of this sample is uncertain.

This chain links TRBV20-1 with TRBJ1-6; D may be TRBD1 (6 bases). Per the germline V gene, CDR1 is DFQATT and CDR2 is SNEGSKA (reference sequence). The CDR3 covers 15 residues. The ends were cut back, 3 bases at V and 7 bases at J, with 16 bases in the middle. CDR3 amino acids: CSASSGQYTNSPLHF. CDR3 bases: TGCAGTGCTAGTTCCGGACAGTATACCAATTCACCCCTCCACTTT.

The V and J genes are TRBV6-1 and TRBJ2-3; 7 positions match TRBD2. Trimming at V came to 3 bases and at J to 2 bases, leaving 5 bases not matched to a gene. Germline CDR1 is MNHNS and CDR2 is SASEGT. This CDR3 contains 15 residues. The chain's CDR3 is CASSDWSGDTDTQYF. CDR3 in DNA: TGTGCCAGCAGTGATTGGAGCGGGGACACAGATACGCAGTATTTT.

The chain uses TRBV6-4 and TRBJ1-1; 7 bases are a match to TRBD1. The CDR3 has 14 amino acids. Trimming cost V 2 bases and J 7 bases; bases outside gene matches: 7. CDR1 is MRHNA, CDR2 SNTAGT, per germline. This chain's CDR3 is CASSDLPGGGEAFF. The CDR3 coding sequence is TGTGCCAGCAGTGACCTCCCAGGGGGAGGTGAAGCTTTCTTT.

V and J are TRBV19 and TRBJ2-2; 7 bases fit TRBD2. CDR1 LNHDA and CDR2 SQIVND come from the germline V gene (reference sequence). This CDR3 contains 15 residues. Trimming removed 3 bases from V and 1 base from J; junction bases left unmatched: 2. CDR3 amino acids: CASSIQRGNTGELFF. The CDR3, as DNA: TGTGCCAGTAGTATCCAGCGGGGGAACACCGGGGAGCTGTTTTTT.

The J gene is TRBJ2-6, the V gene TRBV25-1, with no clear D. The V end was cut by 8 bases, the J end by 0 bases, with 5 bases between. This CDR3 has 13 amino acids. The germline gives CDR1 MGHDK, CDR2 SYGVNS. DNA of the CDR3: TGTGCCAGCCGCGGCTCTGGGGCCAACGTCCTGACTTTC. This translates into CASRGSGANVLTF.

The chain joins TRBV6-6 to TRBJ2-7, with D possibly matching TRBD2 (5 bases). Germline-derived CDR1 and CDR2 are MNHNY and SVGAGI (reference sequence). The CDR3 extends over 15 amino acids. V lost 6 bases to trimming and J lost 4 bases, with 19 bases between them. CDR3 region: CASSDRYRGKYEQYF. CDR3 bases: TGTGCCAGCAGCGACCGGTATAGAGGGAAGTACGAGCAGTACTTC.